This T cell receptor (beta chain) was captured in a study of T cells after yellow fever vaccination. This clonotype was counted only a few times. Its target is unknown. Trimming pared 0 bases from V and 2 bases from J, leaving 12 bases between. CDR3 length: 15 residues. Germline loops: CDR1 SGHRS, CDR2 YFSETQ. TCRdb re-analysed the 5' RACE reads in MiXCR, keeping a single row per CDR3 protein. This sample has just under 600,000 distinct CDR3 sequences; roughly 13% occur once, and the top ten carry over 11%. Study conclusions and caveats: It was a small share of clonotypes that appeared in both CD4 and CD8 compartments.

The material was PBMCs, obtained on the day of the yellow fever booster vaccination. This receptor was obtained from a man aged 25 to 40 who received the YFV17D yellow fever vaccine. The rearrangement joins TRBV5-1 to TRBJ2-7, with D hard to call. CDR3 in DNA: TGCGCCAGCAGCTTGGTGGATCTCTCCCCCTACGAGCAGTACTTC. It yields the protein CASSLVDLSPYEQYF.